A selection of T cell receptor beta chains follows, all from one sample in a study of T cell responses to AZD1222 COVID-19 vaccine. TCRdb's table, derived via immunoSEQ multiplex PCR, lists solely in-frame clones and lacks some. The table includes roughly 160,000 clones, just over 90% detected once. The specimen comprised peripheral blood, sampled on day 0 of AZD1222 vaccination. All receptors come from an adult in good health. Both conserved end residues are part of each CDR3. A D gene is named only where the DNA matches it firmly. The listing skips clone size in some rows; elsewhere it reads once, few, many or a size class.

v_call	j_call	d_call	clone_size	cdr3_nt	cdr3_aa
TRBV28	TRBJ1-2	TRBD1	NA	TGTGCCAGCAGTCCTCCCATTCCGGGACAGATCTATGGCTACACCTTC	CASSPPIPGQIYGYTF
TRBV6-5	TRBJ2-5	TRBD2	NA	TGTGCCAGCACCGGGACTAGCGAGACCCAGTACTTC	CASTGTSETQYF
TRBV18	TRBJ1-2	NA	NA	TGTGCCAGCTCACCTCAGACGGGGGCGAATGGCTACACCTTC	CASSPQTGANGYTF
TRBV19	TRBJ1-1	NA	NA	TGTGCCAGTAGTGAGGACCCGACGACGAGGGCTTTCTTT	CASSEDPTTRAFF
TRBV28	TRBJ1-5	NA	NA	TGTGCCAGCAGTTCGATCTTGAACAGACAGGAGAATCAGCCCCAGCATTTT	CASSSILNRQENQPQHF
TRBV7-8	TRBJ2-5	NA	NA	TGTGCCAGCAGCCAAGTGCGCCAAGAGACCCAGTACTTC	CASSQVRQETQYF
TRBV6-5	TRBJ1-4	NA	NA	TGTGCCAGCAGAGTTGGGACGGCTGAAAAACTGTTTTTT	CASRVGTAEKLFF
TRBV6-4	TRBJ1-1	NA	NA	TGTGCCAGCTCCCTCACTGAGAGGAGCACTGAAGCTTTCTTT	CASSLTERSTEAFF
TRBV3-1/TRBV3-2	TRBJ1-4	NA	NA	TGTGCCAGCAGCCAAGGACGGGGCCGGGCTAATGAAAAACTGTTTTTT	CASSQGRGRANEKLFF
TRBV9	TRBJ2-3	TRBD1	NA	TGTGCCAGCAGCGTTGTGACAGGGAACACAGATACGCAGTATTTT	CASSVVTGNTDTQYF
TRBV3-1/TRBV3-2	TRBJ1-6	NA	NA	TGTGCCAGCACGGGCAAGTCGAGCTCCTATAATTCACCCCTCCACTTT	CASTGKSSSYNSPLHF
TRBV19	TRBJ1-5	NA	NA	TGTGCCAGTAGTTGGGGAGTAAGTCAGCCCCAGCATTTT	CASSWGVSQPQHF
TRBV18	TRBJ2-4	TRBD1	NA	TGTGCCAGCTCACCTGGACAGGGGGCTGGAAACATTCAGTACTTC	CASSPGQGAGNIQYF
TRBV5-1	TRBJ2-7	NA	NA	TGCGCCAGCAGCGCCGTAACAAGCTCCTACGAGCAGTACTTC	CASSAVTSSYEQYF
TRBV7-3	TRBJ2-2	NA	NA	TGTGCCAGCAGCCTGAGCACCGGGGAGCTGTTTTTT	CASSLSTGELFF
TRBV6-5	TRBJ2-1	TRBD2	NA	TGTGCCAGCAGTTGGACTAGCGGGTGGTACAATGAGCAGTTCTTC	CASSWTSGWYNEQFF
TRBV9	TRBJ1-2	NA	NA	TGTGCCAGCAGCGTGGGGCTTCGGGGGTCCGAGGGCTATGGCTACACCTTC	CASSVGLRGSEGYGYTF
TRBV19	TRBJ2-1	TRBD2	NA	TGTGCCAGTAGGAGAATTCTAGCGGGGGCGTACAATGAGCAGTTCTTC	CASRRILAGAYNEQFF
TRBV27	TRBJ1-2	TRBD1	NA	TGTGCCAGCAGTTTCGACAGGGGGAGTGGTGGCTACACCTTC	CASSFDRGSGGYTF
TRBV10-3	TRBJ1-6	NA	once	TGTGCCATCAACTTGACACGGCAGAGCTCCTATAATTCACCCCTCCACTTT	CAINLTRQSSYNSPLHF
TRBV3-1/TRBV3-2	TRBJ1-1	TRBD1	NA	TGTGCCACAGGACAGGGTCAACGGGGCACTGAAGCTTTCTTT	CATGQGQRGTEAFF
TRBV7-9	TRBJ2-1	NA	NA	TGTGCCAGCAGCCAGGACGGGCACAATGAGCAGTTCTTC	CASSQDGHNEQFF
TRBV19	TRBJ2-7	NA	NA	TGTGCCAGGAGCCGCGGGTACGAGCAGTACTTC	CARSRGYEQYF
TRBV6-4	TRBJ1-4	TRBD1	NA	TGTGCCAACGCCGGGACAGGTCCAACTAATGAAAAACTGTTTTTT	CANAGTGPTNEKLFF
TRBV18	TRBJ2-7	TRBD1	few	TGTGCCAGCTCATCTGGACAGGGATCCTACGAGCAGTACTTC	CASSSGQGSYEQYF
TRBV3-1/TRBV3-2	TRBJ1-2	NA	once	TGTGCCAGCAGCCAAGATTGGGGGGGAAACTATGGCTACACCTTC	CASSQDWGGNYGYTF
TRBV19	TRBJ1-5	NA	NA	TGTGCCAGTAGAAACAGGGCTTCCAACAATCAGCCCCAGCATTTT	CASRNRASNNQPQHF
TRBV5-1	TRBJ2-7	TRBD1	NA	TGCGCCAGCAGCTCCTCGGGACAGCTCTACGAGCAGTACTTC	CASSSSGQLYEQYF
TRBV18	TRBJ1-1	NA	NA	TGTGCCAGCTCACCACCGATCGGGGGGCAGAACACTGAAGCTTTCTTT	CASSPPIGGQNTEAFF
TRBV6-4	TRBJ2-5	TRBD2	medium-sized	TGTGCCAGCAGCCCGGCTGCGGGGGGACAAGAGACCCAGTACTTC	CASSPAAGGQETQYF
TRBV16	TRBJ1-2	NA	NA	TGTGCCAGCAGCCCTCGGGGGGGCTCTGGCTACACCTTC	CASSPRGGSGYTF
TRBV5-1	TRBJ1-3	NA	NA	TGCGCCAGCAGCTTGGGGGGACGGCGGAGCTCTGGAAACACCATATATTTT	CASSLGGRRSSGNTIYF
TRBV7-9	TRBJ1-2	NA	NA	TGTGCCAGCAGCCCGACGGGGACCTATGGCTACACCTTC	CASSPTGTYGYTF
TRBV6-5	TRBJ1-1	NA	NA	TGTGCCAGCAAGTCAGGTCCGAGTAACACTGAAGCTTTCTTT	CASKSGPSNTEAFF
TRBV9	TRBJ2-1	TRBD2	NA	TGTGCCAGCAGCGCCGCCGGGACTAGCGCGAATGAGCAGTTCTTC	CASSAAGTSANEQFF
TRBV7-8	TRBJ2-1	TRBD2	once	TGTGCCAGCAGCTCACTTCGGGGGGGAAACTCGGATGAGCAGTTCTTC	CASSSLRGGNSDEQFF